This T cell receptor (beta chain) was sequenced in a study of radiation and T cells in renal cell carcinoma. Produced via immunoSEQ multiplex PCR; TCRdb's table is partial and in-frame only. Of just over 95,000 clones listed, about 79% were seen once; the top ten hold under 8.5%. The time point denotes: blood 4 weeks post-SBRT, at nephrectomy. Specified treatment: 15 Gy SBRT to primary tumor, nephrectomy 4 weeks later. General observations from the study: In blood, top tumor clones expanded by 2 weeks, shrinking by 4.

Worth noting for this clone: Antigen: not known.

CDR1 is SGHTA and CDR2 is FQGNSA in the germline V gene. Trimming removed 4 bases at V and 0 bases at J, with 14 bases between. The CDR3 contains 16 residues. The TCR sequence derives from a man in his 60s with renal cell carcinoma. The chain carries TRBV7-2 and TRBJ2-3; no definite D call. The sample was blood, taken from a patient whose treatment included radiotherapy and nephrectomy. CDR3 DNA sequence: TGTGCCAGCAGCTCACAGTTGGGATCTAGCACAGATACGCAGTATTTT. Translating it yields CASSSQLGSSTDTQYF.